The 22 T cell receptor beta chains in this list originate from one sample, sequenced in a study of identical twins. One entry per CDR3 protein, called by TCRdb with MiXCR from the 5' RACE reads. The data hold hundreds of thousands of distinct CDR3 sequences, with about 12% observed a single time. The same specimen was also included in a second study, on yellow fever vaccine responses in identical twins.

Material: PBMCs. The origin of the receptors is a woman aged 18-29 years in good health.

This clonotype was seen at least ten times. The chain uses TRBV7-9 and TRBJ2-5; possibly TRBD2 for D (6 bases). The CDR3 is made up of 16 amino acids. Germline V gene sequence: CDR1 SEHNR, CDR2 FQNEAQ (reference sequence). Trimming took 5 bases from V and 2 from J, leaving 18 bases between them. CDR3 DNA: TGTGCCAGCAGCAATACACGGGTTGGGGGGCAAGAGACCCAGTACTTC. Its protein is CASSNTRVGGQETQYF.

This clonotype was seen only a few times. The V gene is TRBV5-5, the J gene TRBJ1-5; D is unclear. Trimming removed 0 bases from V and 1 base from J, with 8 bases in between. The CDR3 loop spans 15 amino acids. The germline gives CDR1 SGHKS, CDR2 YYEKEE (reference sequence). This chain's CDR3 is CASSLVWNSNQPQHF. In nucleotides, the CDR3 is TGTGCCAGCAGCTTGGTCTGGAACAGCAATCAGCCCCAGCATTTT. Variable domain in full (rest from reference TRBV5-5 and TRBJ1-5): DAGVTQSPTHLIKTRGQQVTLRCSPISGHKSVSWYQQVLGQGPQFIFQYYEKEERGRGNFPDRFSARQFPNYSSELNVNALLLGDSALYLCASSLVWNSNQPQHFGDGTRLSIL.

This chain connects TRBV5-5 to TRBJ1-5; no firm D call. The germline V and J ends were trimmed by 0 bases and 3 bases, with 10 bases remaining between them. This CDR3 has 15 residues. Germline-derived CDR1 and CDR2 are SGHKS and YYEKEE (reference sequence). CDR3 region: CASSLGTAYNQPQHF. In DNA form, the CDR3 reads TGTGCCAGCAGCTTGGGGACCGCCTACAATCAGCCCCAGCATTTT.

This clonotype has a handful of counts. The chain couples TRBV6-1 to TRBJ2-1; possibly TRBD1 or TRBD2 for D (6 bases each). Germline V gives CDR1 MNHNS, CDR2 SASEGT. The CDR3 runs 16 residues. Deletions cut 4 bases from V and 1 base from J, with 14 bases between. The CDR3 sequence: CASSAGASNSYNEQFF. The CDR3 coding sequence is TGTGCCAGCAGTGCGGGGGCCTCGAATTCCTACAATGAGCAGTTCTTC.

The table lists this clonotype with a few counts. The chain uses TRBV20-1 and TRBJ2-3, with TRBD2 matching 8 bases. V gave up 8 bases and J gave up 0 bases; unmatched junction bases: 7. Per the germline V gene, CDR1 is DFQATT and CDR2 is SNEGSKA (reference sequence). This CDR3 has 14 residues. The CDR3 here is CSPMRGASTDTQYF. DNA for the CDR3: TGCAGTCCAATGCGGGGGGCTAGCACAGATACGCAGTATTTT.

The chain links TRBV5-1 to TRBJ2-1; tentative D call: TRBD1 (6 bases). This CDR3 has 18 residues. Germline CDR1 is SGHRS and CDR2 is YFSETQ. Trimming cost V 4 bases and J 4 bases, with 24 bases left between them. The chain's CDR3 is CASSNQTPGQTSYNEQFF. Here the CDR3 DNA reads TGCGCCAGCAGCAACCAAACACCTGGACAGACCTCGTACAATGAGCAGTTCTTC.

The chain combines TRBV24-1 with TRBJ2-2; unclear D gene. The CDR3 extends over 16 amino acids. The germline gives CDR1 KGHDR, CDR2 SFDVKD. Trimming pared 5 bases from V and 1 base from J, leaving 13 bases between. CDR3 region: CATSGQDPRNTGELFF. In DNA form, the CDR3 reads TGTGCCACCAGTGGTCAGGACCCAAGGAACACCGGGGAGCTGTTTTTT.

The chain uses TRBV11-1 and TRBJ2-1; possible D gene TRBD2, 5 bases. The V end was cut by 5 bases, the J end by 1 base, with 21 bases between. The CDR3 loop spans 18 amino acids. Germline loops: CDR1 SGHAT, CDR2 FQDESV (reference sequence). CDR3 DNA: TGTGCCAGCAGCATCTCTAGGGTGCGGGCGCCGTCCTACAATGAGCAGTTCTTC. Translation: CASSISRVRAPSYNEQFF. Together with reference TRBV11-1 and TRBJ2-1, the CDR3 gives the full variable domain: EAEVAQSPRYKITEKSQAVAFWCDPISGHATLYWYRQILGQGPELLVQFQDESVVDDSQLPKDRFSAERLKGVDSTLKIQPAELGDSAMYLCASSISRVRAPSYNEQFFGPGTRLTVL.

This clonotype has a count of ten or more. The chain carries TRBV12-3 or TRBV12-4 and TRBJ1-1; D possibly corresponds to TRBD1 (6 bases). The germline V and J ends were trimmed by 5 bases and 4 bases, with 14 bases remaining between them. CDR3 length: 14 residues. The CDR3 coding sequence is TGTGCCAGCAGTCTGCCGGGGGGCGTCACTGAAGCTTTCTTT. It codes for CASSLPGGVTEAFF.

This clonotype was seen a few times. V gene TRBV12-3 or TRBV12-4 combines with J gene TRBJ2-5; the match to TRBD2 covers 9 bases. This CDR3 has 16 residues. Unmatched junction bases numbered 6, after V lost 1 base and J lost 3 bases. The CDR3 sequence is CASSLGLAGTEETQYF. The CDR3 DNA reads TGTGCCAGCAGTTTAGGGCTAGCGGGAACGGAAGAGACCCAGTACTTC.

This clonotype was recorded at least ten times. The chain is built from TRBV7-9 and TRBJ2-7; 14 nucleotides line up with TRBD2. Losses at the gene ends were 5 bases for V and 6 bases for J; bases not matched to a gene: 6. Germline values: CDR1 SEHNR, CDR2 FQNEAQ (reference sequence). This CDR3 is 15 amino acids long. CDR3: CASSAGLAGASEQYF. CDR3 nucleotide sequence: TGTGCCAGCAGCGCGGGACTAGCGGGAGCTTCCGAGCAGTACTTC.

The chain links TRBV19 to TRBJ1-2; D remains unclear. CDR3 size: 14 residues. V was cut by 4 bases and J by 8 bases, with 17 bases left in between. Germline CDR1 reads LNHDA; CDR2 reads SQIVND (reference sequence). The CDR3 protein is CASSTPSGSRGYTF. The CDR3, as DNA: TGTGCCAGTAGTACGCCGTCCGGCTCAAGGGGCTACACCTTC.

This clonotype was seen repeatedly, ten times or more. The CDR3 carries no conserved terminal phenylalanine or tryptophan, so it likely arises from a read error. The DNA is left out, because the CDR3 cannot be placed on it with certainty; the CDR3 is given as TCRdb lists it. The CDR3: CASNYPPRDFSL. The gene calls are TRBV12-3 or TRBV12-4 and TRBJ2-7; the table's TRBD2 call for D was not verified on the DNA. The CDR3 has 12 amino acids, counting both end residues.

In its sample, this clonotype was seen a few times. The chain couples TRBV6-2 or TRBV6-3 to TRBJ2-1; TRBD2 might be the D (6 bases). Trimming removed 10 bases from V and 0 bases from J, with 10 bases in between. There are 13 residues in the CDR3. Germline CDR1 reads MNHEY; CDR2 reads SVGEGT. CDR3 DNA sequence: TGTGCCACCGGAGGGCTCTCCTACAATGAGCAGTTCTTC. The encoded protein is CATGGLSYNEQFF.

In this sample, this clonotype turned up a few times. This chain links TRBV10-3 with TRBJ2-7; TRBD1 is a possible D gene (6 bases). CDR1 and CDR2 from the germline V gene are ENHRY and SYGVKD. Trimming took 5 bases from V and 0 from J, leaving 14 bases between them. The CDR3 consists of 15 residues. The CDR3 loop reads CAISPSADSSYEQYF. CDR3 sequence (DNA): TGTGCCATCAGTCCCTCGGCGGACAGCTCCTACGAGCAGTACTTC.

This rearrangement joins TRBV10-3 to TRBJ2-5, with D possibly TRBD1 on 5 matching bases. The CDR3 is 14 residues long. Germline values: CDR1 ENHRY, CDR2 SYGVKD. The ends were cut back, 6 bases at V and 2 bases at J, with 13 bases in the middle. In DNA form, the CDR3 reads TGTGCCATCAGCGAAACAGGAAAACAAGAGACCCAGTACTTC. Residues: CAISETGKQETQYF.

In DNA, the CDR3 is TGTGCCAGCAGGGAAACAGGGGAAGAGACCCAGTACTTC. Translation gives CASRETGEETQYF. This sequence joins TRBV6-6 and TRBJ2-5, with TRBD1 matching over 7 bases. Germline V gene sequence: CDR1 MNHNY, CDR2 SVGAGI (reference sequence). The length of the CDR3 is 13 residues. V was pared by 6 bases and J by 3 bases, with 4 bases of the junction left unmatched.

The V gene is TRBV6-1, the J gene TRBJ2-3; no firm D call. The CDR3 consists of 15 residues. Germline-derived CDR1 and CDR2 are MNHNS and SASEGT. V dropped 8 bases and J dropped 0 bases, with 15 bases sitting between them. The CDR3 nucleotides read TGTGCCAGCGCCATCCTCTTAGCTAGCACAGATACGCAGTATTTT. Amino acid sequence: CASAILLASTDTQYF.

V is TRBV5-6 and J is TRBJ2-1; 9 nucleotides align to TRBD2. This CDR3 contains 16 residues. CDR1 SGHDT and CDR2 YYEEEE come from the germline V gene. V lost 1 base, J lost 4 bases, and 6 bases stayed unmatched. The CDR3 is CASSLYPAGGYNEQFF. The CDR3 bases are TGTGCCAGCAGCTTGTATCCAGCGGGGGGTTACAATGAGCAGTTCTTC.

This clonotype was recorded a few times. This sequence joins TRBV29-1 and TRBJ2-7; weak D call: TRBD2 (6 bases). Trimming removed 6 bases at V and 0 bases at J, with 15 bases between. The CDR3 sequence is 14 residues long. CDR1 and CDR2 from the germline V gene are SQVTM and ANQGSEA. CDR3 bases: TGCAGCGTCACACCGGGACTGCACTCCTACGAGCAGTACTTC. Residues: CSVTPGLHSYEQYF.

This sequence joins TRBV12-3 or TRBV12-4 and TRBJ2-3; TRBD2 agrees at 11 bases. The CDR3 runs 15 residues. With V trimmed by 2 bases and J by 5 bases, 3 bases remained unmatched. CDR3 in amino acids: CASSLIAGGQDTQYF. Written as DNA, the CDR3 is TGTGCCAGCAGTTTAATAGCGGGGGGGCAAGATACGCAGTATTTT.

The table lists this clonotype with a few counts. The chain couples TRBV11-2 to TRBJ1-2; 7 nucleotides match TRBD1. The CDR3 spans 15 residues. Germline V gene data show CDR1 as SGHAT and CDR2 as FQNNGV. The ends lost 6 bases at V and 8 bases at J; junction bases unmatched: 15. CDR3 region: CASSQQADRVKGYTF. Here the CDR3 DNA reads TGTGCCAGCAGTCAACAGGCCGACAGGGTAAAAGGCTACACCTTC.